Presented here are 28 T cell receptor beta chains from one specimen sequenced in a study of T cell repertoires in cytomegalovirus infection. A single record per CDR3 protein comes from TCRdb applying MiXCR to the reads. The table records 600,000 to 800,000 distinct CDR3 sequences, 20% to 30% of them present only once. Specimen: CD8+ T cells from PBMCs. These receptors came from a human donor in good health (CMV status not recorded). Some clones in this sample may be carry-over from other donors' samples.

This clonotype turned up a few times. The rearrangement links TRBV4-2 to TRBJ2-2; 11 nucleotides align to TRBD1. The CDR3 is 17 amino acids. V trimming: 4 bases; J trimming: 3 bases; junction bases outside the gene matches: 7. The germline CDR1 and CDR2 sequences are LGHNA and YNFKEQ. CDR3 in DNA: TGTGCCAGCAGCCCCTGGACAGGGGGCGCACACACCGGGGAGCTGTTTTTT. Amino acids: CASSPWTGGAHTGELFF.

The DNA of the CDR3 is TGTGCCAGCAGCCAAAGCAGGGGCGCTTATCAGCCCCAGCATTTT. Its protein product is CASSQSRGAYQPQHF. This rearrangement joins TRBV4-2 to TRBJ1-5; tentatively, D is TRBD1 (6 bases). The V gene lost 2 bases and the J gene lost 5 bases, with 13 bases spanning the gap. The CDR3 runs 15 residues. From germline, CDR1 is LGHNA and CDR2 YNFKEQ.

In its sample, this clonotype was seen many times. The chain combines TRBV7-6 with TRBJ2-1; 12 bases agree with TRBD2. The germline V gene encodes CDR1 SGHVS and CDR2 FNYEAQ. Losses at the gene ends were 0 bases for V and 3 bases for J; bases not matched to a gene: 3. This CDR3 comprises 17 residues. This CDR3 reads CASSLAASGGDYNEQFF. DNA for the CDR3: TGTGCCAGCAGCTTAGCGGCTAGCGGGGGGGACTACAATGAGCAGTTCTTC.

This rearrangement joins TRBV4-1 to TRBJ2-2; D uncertain. Trimming removed 1 base from V and 2 bases from J, with 8 bases in between. Per the germline V gene, CDR1 is MGHRA and CDR2 is YSYEKL. CDR3 length: 15 amino acids. CDR3 coding DNA: TGCGCCAGCAGCCAAGGGCTACTTAACACCGGGGAGCTGTTTTTT. Its protein product is CASSQGLLNTGELFF.

Remarks on this clonotype: The germline gene is not matched at one end of the junction; a read error may be the cause. The chain carries TRBV20-1 and TRBJ2-1; 11 positions match TRBD1. Germline CDR1 and CDR2: DFQATT and SNEGSKA (reference sequence). This CDR3 comprises 10 residues. CDR3 sequence: CSARQDRGPF. CDR3 nucleotides: TGCAGTGCTAGACAGGACAGGGGGCCCTTC.

Ten or more counts support this clonotype. The V gene is TRBV9, the J gene TRBJ1-1, with D maybe TRBD1 (5 bases). Germline values: CDR1 SGDLS, CDR2 YYNGEE. This CDR3 region has 12 residues. CDR3 in DNA: TGTGCTAGTGGGAGGGGGAACACTGAAGCTTTCTTT. Protein: CASGRGNTEAFF.

The chain links TRBV12-5 to TRBJ2-3; no clear D. Trimming left V 6 bases short and J 1 base short, with 11 bases between. This CDR3 has 14 residues. CDR1 is LGHNT and CDR2 is FRNRAP in the germline V gene. The CDR3 DNA is TGTGCTAGTGGCCCAATGGCCGGCACAGATACGCAGTATTTT. Its protein product is CASGPMAGTDTQYF. Together with reference TRBV12-5 and TRBJ2-3, the CDR3 gives the full variable domain: DARVTQTPRHKVTEMGQEVTMRCQPILGHNTVFWYRQTMMQGLELLAYFRNRAPLDDSGMPKDRFSAEMPDATLATLKIQPSEPRDSAVYFCASGPMAGTDTQYFGPGTRLTVL.

V gene TRBV6-1 combines with J gene TRBJ2-2; no clear D. Per germline, CDR1 MNHNS and CDR2 SASEGT. This CDR3 is 19 amino acids long. V was shortened by 3 bases and J by 1 base, with 21 bases between the two germline ends. The CDR3 is CASSDGEQLWTVNTGELFF. In DNA form, the CDR3 reads TGTGCCAGCAGTGATGGGGAACAACTTTGGACGGTGAACACCGGGGAGCTGTTTTTT.

This clonotype was seen only once. A much larger clone differs from this one at a single base, so this may be a read error. The genes are TRBV7-2 and TRBJ2-3; TRBD2 agrees at 8 bases. Germline V gene sequence: CDR1 SGHTA, CDR2 FQGNSA. The CDR3 has 14 residues. CDR3 region: CASSLGAGEDMQYF. The CDR3 nucleotides are TGTGCCAGCAGCTTAGGAGCGGGGGAAGATATGCAGTATTTT.

This clonotype appeared a few times. The V call is TRBV5-6, the J call TRBJ2-3; 12 nucleotides agree with TRBD2. The CDR3 contains 15 residues. V was clipped by 6 bases and J by 5 bases; unmatched bases: 7. From germline, CDR1 is SGHDT and CDR2 YYEEEE. For the CDR3, the DNA is TGTGCCAGCACCCTGGAGACTAGCGGGAGAGATACGCAGTATTTT. Translated: CASTLETSGRDTQYF. Using reference TRBV5-6 and TRBJ2-3 for the parts outside the CDR3, the full variable domain is DAGVTQSPTHLIKTRGQQVTLRCSPKSGHDTVSWYQQALGQGPQFIFQYYEEEERQRGNFPDRFSGHQFPNYSSELNVNALLLGDSALYLCASTLETSGRDTQYFGPGTRLTVL.

The chain has TRBV14 and TRBJ2-1, with D perhaps TRBD2 (5 bases). Per the germline V gene, CDR1 is SGHDN and CDR2 is FVKESK. The V and J ends lost 4 bases and 4 bases respectively, with 11 bases between them. The CDR3 contains 14 residues. This chain's CDR3 is CASSRIRDYNEQFF. The CDR3, as DNA: TGTGCCAGCAGCCGAATTCGGGATTACAATGAGCAGTTCTTC.

This rearrangement joins TRBV10-3 to TRBJ2-6; tentative D call: TRBD2 (6 bases). This CDR3 region has 20 residues. Trimming cost V 2 bases and J 4 bases, with 24 bases left between them. Germline lookup yields CDR1 ENHRY and CDR2 SYGVKD. The CDR3 bases are TGTGCCATCAGTGAGCTAGCGCCAGGGTCGACTCCAGGCGGGGCCAACGTCCTGACTTTC. It codes for CAISELAPGSTPGGANVLTF.

This clonotype occurred a few times. V gene TRBV28 combines with J gene TRBJ2-7, with D perhaps assigned TRBD1 or TRBD2 (5 bases each). V was shortened by 4 bases and J by 0 bases, with 10 bases between the two germline ends. The length of the CDR3 is 14 residues. Germline values: CDR1 MDHEN, CDR2 SYDVKM. The CDR3 protein is CASSSSGASYEQYV. In nucleotides, the CDR3 is TGTGCCAGCAGTTCATCCGGGGCCTCCTACGAGCAGTACGTC.

The gene calls are TRBV15 and TRBJ2-1; TRBD2 aligns across 9 bases. Germline CDR1 is LNHNV and CDR2 is YYDKDF (reference sequence). J lost 10 bases, V lost 0 bases, and 4 bases had no gene match. The CDR3 has 14 amino acids. In DNA, the CDR3 is TGTGCCACCAGCAGAGAAGGCCTAGCGGGGGAGCAGTTCTTC. It encodes CATSREGLAGEQFF.

This clonotype was detected many times. The V call is TRBV7-2, the J call TRBJ2-1; D call uncertain. V gave up 5 bases and J gave up 6 bases, with 17 bases separating them. This CDR3 is 15 amino acids long. Germline assignment: CDR1 SGHTA and CDR2 FQGNSA. This CDR3 is CASSPNRWASNEQFF. The CDR3 DNA follows: TGTGCCAGCAGCCCAAACCGTTGGGCCTCCAATGAGCAGTTCTTC.

This clonotype came up a few times. The chain combines TRBV7-2 with TRBJ2-1; either TRBD1 or TRBD2 may fit D (5 bases each). The germline V gene encodes CDR1 SGHTA and CDR2 FQGNSA. Trimming stripped 4 bases from V and 8 bases from J, with 12 bases between. The CDR3 has 13 residues. CDR3 nucleotide sequence: TGTGCCAGCAGCTGGGGGTCGCTTGATGAGCAGTTCTTC. It translates to CASSWGSLDEQFF.

This clonotype was detected a few times. J is TRBJ2-1 and V is TRBV5-6; TRBD2 agrees at 8 bases. V lost 2 bases to trimming and J lost 8 bases; unmatched junction nucleotides: 6. Germline-derived CDR1 and CDR2 are SGHDT and YYEEEE. The CDR3 runs to 14 residues. The CDR3: CASSFGTGGYEQFF. For the CDR3, the DNA is TGTGCCAGCAGCTTTGGGACGGGGGGGTATGAGCAGTTCTTC.

The chain couples TRBV6-5 to TRBJ2-3, with D possibly TRBD2 on 7 matching bases. Trimming pared 5 bases from V and 2 bases from J, leaving 14 bases between. CDR1 is MNHEY and CDR2 is SVGAGI in the germline V gene. The CDR3 is 15 amino acids. The CDR3 spells CASSPWGGATDTQYF. CDR3 DNA sequence: TGTGCCAGCAGTCCCTGGGGGGGGGCCACAGATACGCAGTATTTT.

This clonotype occurred many times. V and J are TRBV25-1 and TRBJ2-5; no definite D call. Trimming left V 7 bases short and J 2 bases short, with 2 bases between. Germline CDR1 MGHDK, CDR2 SYGVNS. The length of the CDR3 is 10 residues. The CDR3 bases are TGTGCCAGCATTCAAGAGACCCAGTACTTC. Amino acids: CASIQETQYF. Drawing the rest from reference TRBV25-1 and TRBJ2-5, the complete variable domain is EADIYQTPRYLVIGTGKKITLECSQTMGHDKMYWYQQDPGMELHLIHYSYGVNSTEKGDLSSESTVSRIRTEHFPLTLESARPSHTSQYLCASIQETQYFGPGTRLLVL.

This clonotype showed up just a few times. The chain joins TRBV7-6 to TRBJ2-7; no firm D call. Per germline, CDR1 SGHVS and CDR2 FNYEAQ. CDR3 size: 12 residues. Between the trimmed V and J ends, which lost 3 bases and 5 bases, there was a span of 8 bases. The chain's CDR3 is CASSFHPHEQYF. The CDR3 bases are TGTGCCAGCAGCTTCCACCCTCACGAGCAGTACTTC.

This clonotype turned up a few times. V gene TRBV7-9 combines with J gene TRBJ2-6; possible D gene TRBD1, 5 bases. This CDR3 is built from 16 residues. Germline CDR1 reads SEHNR; CDR2 reads FQNEAQ (reference sequence). V lost 4 bases and J 0 bases, leaving 10 bases between the germline ends. The CDR3 DNA reads as TGTGCCAGCAGCTCGACAGACAGCTCTGGGGCCAACGTCCTGACTTTC. Its translation: CASSSTDSSGANVLTF.

This clonotype turned up a few times. This chain connects TRBV6-2 or TRBV6-3 to TRBJ2-4, with D possibly being TRBD2 (5 bases). Germline V gives CDR1 MNHEY, CDR2 SVGEGT. V lost 2 bases and J lost 2, with 16 bases in between. The CDR3 covers 17 residues. CDR3: CASSYPTGGGTKNIQYF. The CDR3 nucleotides read TGTGCCAGCAGTTACCCTACCGGCGGAGGAACCAAAAACATTCAGTACTTC.

This sequence joins TRBV20-1 and TRBJ2-3; 9 bases match TRBD2. V was clipped by 0 bases and J by 2 bases; unmatched bases: 12. CDR1 is DFQATT and CDR2 is SNEGSKA in the germline V gene (reference sequence). The CDR3 runs 18 residues. CDR3 loop: CSARDLSGGSPYTDTQYF. The CDR3 DNA follows: TGCAGTGCTAGAGATCTTAGCGGGGGATCCCCCTACACAGATACGCAGTATTTT.

CDR3 bases: TGTGCCAGCAGCTTAGAGACAGGTGAAAGCTCCTACGAGCAGTACTTC. Translated: CASSLETGESSYEQYF. This chain joins TRBV7-6 and TRBJ2-7; D possibly corresponds to TRBD1 (6 bases). Germline-derived CDR1 and CDR2 are SGHVS and FNYEAQ. The CDR3 covers 16 residues. Trimming took 1 base from V and 0 from J, leaving 13 bases between them.

Of note for this clonotype: A clone one base away is much larger, so this may be a read error. The chain recombines TRBV28 with TRBJ1-1; D gene unclear. The CDR3 is 11 residues long. Germline assignment: CDR1 MDHEN and CDR2 SYDVKM. V shed 7 bases and J shed 4 bases, with 7 bases lying between them. The CDR3 region has the DNA TGTGCCAGCAACTGGGGCACTGAAGCTTTCTTT. The encoded protein is CASNWGTEAFF.

The chain recombines TRBV20-1 with TRBJ1-1, with 7 bases that match TRBD1. This CDR3 is 19 amino acids long. CDR1 is DFQATT and CDR2 is SNEGSKA in the germline V gene (reference sequence). J gave up 6 bases and V 2 bases, and 24 bases lay outside the gene matches. The CDR3 reads CSARSYRGQVNRATPEAFF. Written as DNA, the CDR3 is TGCAGTGCTAGAAGCTACAGGGGCCAGGTCAACAGAGCAACACCTGAAGCTTTCTTT.

At least ten counts were recorded for this clonotype. The chain combines TRBV5-5 with TRBJ2-1, with D possibly matching TRBD2 (7 bases). The length of the CDR3 is 15 residues. The germline V and J ends were trimmed by 6 bases and 4 bases, with 17 bases remaining between them. Germline V gives CDR1 SGHKS, CDR2 YYEKEE (reference sequence). The CDR3 DNA is TGTGCCAGCACTTGGCTGGGGGGGGCATACAATGAGCAGTTCTTC. Its protein product is CASTWLGGAYNEQFF.

This clonotype was recorded many times. This chain uses TRBV6-6 with TRBJ2-5; 14 bases fit TRBD2. Trimming took 4 bases from V and 13 from J; bases not matched to a gene: 2. The V gene's germline CDR1 is MNHNY and CDR2 SVGAGI (reference sequence). This CDR3 spans 12 amino acids. The chain's CDR3 is CASSSGTSGGYF. CDR3 coding DNA: TGTGCCAGCAGTTCCGGGACTAGCGGGGGGTACTTC.